This T cell receptor beta chain was found in a study of OX40 agonist ivuxolimab in advanced cancers. Profiling relied on immunoSEQ multiplex PCR, and the TCRdb table lists in-frame clones only, not all of them. Here the sample spans tens of thousands of clones, roughly nine tenths being singletons. The germline CDR1 and CDR2 sequences are MDHEN and SYDVKM. The CDR3 runs 15 residues. Trimming took 5 bases from V and 0 from J, leaving 11 bases between them. Sequencing was performed on CD4+ or CD8+ T cells sorted from blood, taken in a trial of the OX40 agonist ivuxolimab. This sequence was found in an adult with an advanced solid tumor such as melanoma, head and neck, liver or kidney cancer. V usage is TRBV28 and J usage is TRBJ2-1; D unresolved. The CDR3 region has the DNA TGTGCCAGCAGTATGGGTCTAAGCTCCTACAATGAGCAGTTCTTC. Translation gives CASSMGLSSYNEQFF.